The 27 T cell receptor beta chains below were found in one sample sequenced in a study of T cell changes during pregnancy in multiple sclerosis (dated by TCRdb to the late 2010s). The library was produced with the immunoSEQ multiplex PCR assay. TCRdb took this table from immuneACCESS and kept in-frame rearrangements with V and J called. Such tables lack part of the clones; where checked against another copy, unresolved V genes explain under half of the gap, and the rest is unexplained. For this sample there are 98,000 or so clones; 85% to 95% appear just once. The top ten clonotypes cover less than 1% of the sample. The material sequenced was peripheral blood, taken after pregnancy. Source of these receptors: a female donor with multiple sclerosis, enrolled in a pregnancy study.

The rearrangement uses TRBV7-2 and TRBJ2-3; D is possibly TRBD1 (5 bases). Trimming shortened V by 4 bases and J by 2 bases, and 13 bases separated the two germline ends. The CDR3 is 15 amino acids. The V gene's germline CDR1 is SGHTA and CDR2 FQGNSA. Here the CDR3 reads CASSSREQFTDTQYF. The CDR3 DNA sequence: TGTGCCAGCAGCTCCAGGGAACAGTTCACAGATACGCAGTATTTT.

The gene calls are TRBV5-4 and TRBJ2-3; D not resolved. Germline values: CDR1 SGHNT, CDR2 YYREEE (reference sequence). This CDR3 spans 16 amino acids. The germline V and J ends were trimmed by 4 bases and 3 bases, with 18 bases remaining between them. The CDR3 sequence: CASSPRLEIPTDTQYF. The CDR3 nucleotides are TGTGCCAGCAGCCCCCGCCTAGAAATCCCTACAGATACGCAGTATTTT.

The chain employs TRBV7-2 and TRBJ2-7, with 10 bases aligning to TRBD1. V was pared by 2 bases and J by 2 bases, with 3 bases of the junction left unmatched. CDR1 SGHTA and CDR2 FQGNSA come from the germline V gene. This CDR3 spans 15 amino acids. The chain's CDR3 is CASSLTGQGTYEQYF. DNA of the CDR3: TGTGCCAGCAGCTTAACGGGACAGGGGACCTACGAGCAGTACTTC. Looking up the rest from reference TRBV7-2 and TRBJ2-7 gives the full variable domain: GAGVSQSPSNKVTEKGKDVELRCDPISGHTALYWYRQSLGQGLEFLIYFQGNSAPDKSGLPSDRFSAERTGGSVSTLTIQRTQQEDSAVYLCASSLTGQGTYEQYFGPGTRLTVT.

CDR3 protein: CASSRGQGARAQHF. DNA for the CDR3: TGTGCCAGCAGTCGCGGACAGGGGGCACGGGCCCAGCATTTT. J is TRBJ1-5 and V is TRBV6-5, with 11 positions matching TRBD1. The CDR3 totals 14 residues. V shed 5 bases and J 11 bases; nucleotides not matched to a gene: 8. Germline CDR1 reads MNHEY; CDR2 reads SVGAGI.

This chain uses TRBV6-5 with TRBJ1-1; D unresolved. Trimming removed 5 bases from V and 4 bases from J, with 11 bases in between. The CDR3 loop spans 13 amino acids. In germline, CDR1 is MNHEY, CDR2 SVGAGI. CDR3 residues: CASSLSRVTEAFF. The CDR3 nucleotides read TGTGCCAGCAGTCTGTCGAGGGTCACTGAAGCTTTCTTT.

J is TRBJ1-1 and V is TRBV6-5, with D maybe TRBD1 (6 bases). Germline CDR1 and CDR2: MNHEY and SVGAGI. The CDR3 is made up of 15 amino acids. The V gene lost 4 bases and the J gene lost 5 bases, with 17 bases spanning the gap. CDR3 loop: CASSSVPGGWTEAFF. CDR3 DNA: TGTGCCAGCAGTTCCGTACCGGGGGGCTGGACTGAAGCTTTCTTT.

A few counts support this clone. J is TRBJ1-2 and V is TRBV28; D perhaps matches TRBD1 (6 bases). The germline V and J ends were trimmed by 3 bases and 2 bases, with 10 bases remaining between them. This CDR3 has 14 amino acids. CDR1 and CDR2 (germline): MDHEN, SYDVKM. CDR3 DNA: TGTGCCAGCAGTTTCCCGACAGGAAACTATGGCTACACCTTC. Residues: CASSFPTGNYGYTF.

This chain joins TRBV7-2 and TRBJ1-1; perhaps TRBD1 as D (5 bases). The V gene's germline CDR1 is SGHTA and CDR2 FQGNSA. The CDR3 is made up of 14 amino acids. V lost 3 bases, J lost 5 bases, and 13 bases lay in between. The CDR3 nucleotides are TGTGCCAGCAGCTTCGGGGGTTTGGGGACTGAAGCTTTCTTT. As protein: CASSFGGLGTEAFF. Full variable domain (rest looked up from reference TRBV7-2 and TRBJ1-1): GAGVSQSPSNKVTEKGKDVELRCDPISGHTALYWYRQSLGQGLEFLIYFQGNSAPDKSGLPSDRFSAERTGGSVSTLTIQRTQQEDSAVYLCASSFGGLGTEAFFGQGTRLTVV.

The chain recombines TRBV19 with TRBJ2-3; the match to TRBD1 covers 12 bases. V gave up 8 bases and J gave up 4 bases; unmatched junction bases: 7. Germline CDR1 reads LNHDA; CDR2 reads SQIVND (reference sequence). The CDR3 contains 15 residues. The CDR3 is CASSSGTGGADTQYF. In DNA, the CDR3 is TGTGCCAGTTCCTCCGGGACAGGGGGCGCAGATACGCAGTATTTT.

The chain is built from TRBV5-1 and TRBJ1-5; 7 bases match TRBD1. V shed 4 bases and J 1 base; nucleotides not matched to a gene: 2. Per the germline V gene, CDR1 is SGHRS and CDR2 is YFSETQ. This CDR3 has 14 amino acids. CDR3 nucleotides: TGCGCCAGCAGCGAGGGACAGAGCAATCAGCCCCAGCATTTT. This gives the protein CASSEGQSNQPQHF.

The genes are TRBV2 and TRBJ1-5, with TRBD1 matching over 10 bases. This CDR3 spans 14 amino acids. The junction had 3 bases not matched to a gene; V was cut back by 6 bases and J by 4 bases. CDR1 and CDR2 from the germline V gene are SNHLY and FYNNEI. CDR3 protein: CASRRDRGNQPQHF. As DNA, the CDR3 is TGTGCCAGCAGGAGGGACAGGGGAAATCAGCCCCAGCATTTT.

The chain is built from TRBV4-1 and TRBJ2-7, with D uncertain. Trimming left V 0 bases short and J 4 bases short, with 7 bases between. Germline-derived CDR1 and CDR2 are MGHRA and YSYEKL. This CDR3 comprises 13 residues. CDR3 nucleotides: TGCGCCAGCAGCCAAGACGGGTTTTACGAGCAGTACTTC. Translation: CASSQDGFYEQYF.

The CDR3 sequence: CASSATESMNTEAFF. For the CDR3, the DNA is TGTGCCAGCAGCGCAACGGAGAGCATGAACACTGAAGCTTTCTTT. This chain uses TRBV14 with TRBJ1-1, with D hard to call. With 5 bases removed from V and 0 bases from J, the gap between germline ends came to 13 bases. The CDR3 is 15 amino acids. The germline CDR1 and CDR2 sequences are SGHDN and FVKESK.

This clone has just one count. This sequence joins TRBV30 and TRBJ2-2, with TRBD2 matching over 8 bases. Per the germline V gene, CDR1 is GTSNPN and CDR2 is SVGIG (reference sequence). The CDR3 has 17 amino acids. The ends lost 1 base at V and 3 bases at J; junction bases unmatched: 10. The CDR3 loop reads CAWSGRRGARDTGELFF. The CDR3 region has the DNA TGTGCCTGGAGTGGTCGGCGGGGGGCTCGGGACACCGGGGAGCTGTTTTTT.

The CDR3 is CASSRATPGQDYEQYF. The CDR3 nucleotides read TGTGCCAGCAGCCGCGCCACCCCGGGACAGGACTACGAGCAGTACTTC. This rearrangement joins TRBV4-2 to TRBJ2-7; TRBD1 agrees at 8 bases. The CDR3 contains 16 residues. V trimming: 4 bases; J trimming: 3 bases; junction bases outside the gene matches: 11. Germline V gene data show CDR1 as LGHNA and CDR2 as YNFKEQ.

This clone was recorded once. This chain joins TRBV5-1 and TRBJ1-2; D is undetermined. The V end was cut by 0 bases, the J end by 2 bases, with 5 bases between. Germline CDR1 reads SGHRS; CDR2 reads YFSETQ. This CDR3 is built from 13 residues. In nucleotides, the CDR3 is TGCGCCAGCAGCTTGGCCAGAAACTATGGCTACACCTTC. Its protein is CASSLARNYGYTF.

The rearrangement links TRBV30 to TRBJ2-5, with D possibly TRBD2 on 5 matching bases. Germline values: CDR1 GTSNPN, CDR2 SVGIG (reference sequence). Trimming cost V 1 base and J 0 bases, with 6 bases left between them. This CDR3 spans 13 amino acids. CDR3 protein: CAWSAGNQETQYF. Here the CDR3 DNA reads TGTGCCTGGAGTGCGGGGAACCAAGAGACCCAGTACTTC. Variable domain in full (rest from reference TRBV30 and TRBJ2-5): SQTIHQWPATLVQPVGSPLSLECTVEGTSNPNLYWYRQAAGRGLQLLFYSVGIGQISSEVPQNLSASRPQDRQFILSSKKLLLSDSGFYLCAWSAGNQETQYFGPGTRLLVL.

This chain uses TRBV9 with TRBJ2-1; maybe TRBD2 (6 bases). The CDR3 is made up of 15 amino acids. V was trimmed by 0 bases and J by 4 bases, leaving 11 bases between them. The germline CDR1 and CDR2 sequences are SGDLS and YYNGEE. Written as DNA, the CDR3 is TGTGCCAGCAGCGTAGATCTTAGCGGATACAATGAGCAGTTCTTC. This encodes CASSVDLSGYNEQFF.

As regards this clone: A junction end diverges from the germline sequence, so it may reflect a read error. CDR3: CASSLGGF. In nucleotides, the CDR3 is TGTGCCAGCAGCTTGGGCGGATTC. The chain couples TRBV5-4 to TRBJ2-4; D uncertain. Germline loops: CDR1 SGHNT, CDR2 YYREEE (reference sequence). The CDR3 contains 8 residues.

The CDR3 DNA reads as TGTGCCTTCGACGGCTCGGGGGTTGAATATTTT. Protein sequence: CAFDGSGVEYF. The chain carries TRBV30 and TRBJ1-3, with a weak D call TRBD1 (5 bases). The CDR3 has 11 amino acids. The germline CDR1 and CDR2 sequences are GTSNPN and SVGIG (reference sequence). Trimming shortened V by 7 bases and J by 15 bases, and 19 bases separated the two germline ends.

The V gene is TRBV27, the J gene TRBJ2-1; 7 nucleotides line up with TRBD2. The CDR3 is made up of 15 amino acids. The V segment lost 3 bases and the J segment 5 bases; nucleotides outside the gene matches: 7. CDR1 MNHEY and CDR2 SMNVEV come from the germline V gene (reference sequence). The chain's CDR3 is CASSFYSGTNNEQFF. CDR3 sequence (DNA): TGTGCCAGCAGTTTTTACTCCGGGACTAACAATGAGCAGTTCTTC.

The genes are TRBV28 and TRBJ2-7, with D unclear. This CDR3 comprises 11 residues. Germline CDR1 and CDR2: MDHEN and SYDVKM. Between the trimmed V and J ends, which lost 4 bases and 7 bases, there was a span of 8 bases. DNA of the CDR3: TGTGCCAGCAGTTACAGTGGGGAGCAGTACTTC. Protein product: CASSYSGEQYF.

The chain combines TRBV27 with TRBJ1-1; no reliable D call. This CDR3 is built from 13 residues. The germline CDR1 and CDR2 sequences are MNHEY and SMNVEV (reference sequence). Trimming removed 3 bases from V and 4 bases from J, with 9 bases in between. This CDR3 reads CASSLVLSTEAFF. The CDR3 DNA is TGTGCCAGCAGTTTGGTGTTGAGCACTGAAGCTTTCTTT.

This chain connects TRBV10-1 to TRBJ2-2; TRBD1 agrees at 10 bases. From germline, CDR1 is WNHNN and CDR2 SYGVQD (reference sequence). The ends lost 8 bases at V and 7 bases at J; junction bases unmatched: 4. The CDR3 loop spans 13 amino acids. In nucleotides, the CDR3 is TGCGCCAGCCGGGACAGGGGCGGCGGGGAGCTGTTTTTT. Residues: CASRDRGGGELFF.

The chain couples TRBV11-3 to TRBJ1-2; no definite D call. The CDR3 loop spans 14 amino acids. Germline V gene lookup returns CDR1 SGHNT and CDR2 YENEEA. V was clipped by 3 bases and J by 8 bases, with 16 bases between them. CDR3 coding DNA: TGTGCCAGCAGCTTGAGTATCGACTGCACCGGCTACACCTTC. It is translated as CASSLSIDCTGYTF.

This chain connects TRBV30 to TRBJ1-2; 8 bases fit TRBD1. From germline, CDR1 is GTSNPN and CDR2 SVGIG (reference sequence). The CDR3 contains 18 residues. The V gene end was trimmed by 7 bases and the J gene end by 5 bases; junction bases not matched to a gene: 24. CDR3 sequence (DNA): TGTGCCTACCTAAAAGGGGGGCAGGGGGCAATTAGGGAGTATGGCTACACCTTC. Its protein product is CAYLKGGQGAIREYGYTF.

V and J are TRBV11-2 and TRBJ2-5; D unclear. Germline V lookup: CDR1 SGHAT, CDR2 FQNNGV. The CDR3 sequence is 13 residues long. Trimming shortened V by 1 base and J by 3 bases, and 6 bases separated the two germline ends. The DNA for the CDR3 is TGTGCCAGCAGCTTAGGATTAGAAGAGACCCAGTACTTC. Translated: CASSLGLEETQYF.